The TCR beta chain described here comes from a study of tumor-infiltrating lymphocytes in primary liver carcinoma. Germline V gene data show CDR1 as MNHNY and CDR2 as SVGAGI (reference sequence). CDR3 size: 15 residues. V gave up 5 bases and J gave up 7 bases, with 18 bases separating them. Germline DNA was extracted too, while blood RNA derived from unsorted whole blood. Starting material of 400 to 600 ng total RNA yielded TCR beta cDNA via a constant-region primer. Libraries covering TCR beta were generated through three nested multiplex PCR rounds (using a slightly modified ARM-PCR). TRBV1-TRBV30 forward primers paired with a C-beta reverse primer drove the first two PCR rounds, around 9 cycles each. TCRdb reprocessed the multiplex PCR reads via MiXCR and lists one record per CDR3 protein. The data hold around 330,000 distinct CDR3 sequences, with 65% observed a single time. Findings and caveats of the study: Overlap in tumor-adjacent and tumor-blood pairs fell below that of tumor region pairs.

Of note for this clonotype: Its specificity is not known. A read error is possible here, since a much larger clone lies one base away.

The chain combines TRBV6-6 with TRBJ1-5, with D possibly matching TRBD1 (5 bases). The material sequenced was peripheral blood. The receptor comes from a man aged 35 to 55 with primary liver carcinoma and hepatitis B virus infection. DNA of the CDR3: TGTGCCAGCAGTCCCACACAGGACACTAGGCAGCCCCAGCATTTT. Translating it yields CASSPTQDTRQPQHF.